This T cell receptor beta chain was identified during a study of technical replicates of blood from a few donors. The assay was immunoSEQ multiplex PCR, and TCRdb's table has in-frame clones only and misses some. Here the sample spans 98,000 or so clones, approximately 94% being singletons. CDR3 length equals 16 residues. Germline CDR1 is MNHEY and CDR2 is SVGAGI. V trimming: 0 bases; J trimming: 4 bases; junction bases outside the gene matches: 7. The sequenced material came from T cells isolated from PBMCs. The sequence was obtained from a human donor in good health. The rearrangement joins TRBV6-5 to TRBJ2-7, with 9 bases matching TRBD1. CDR3 in amino acids: CASSYSSGTGNYEQYF. For the CDR3, the DNA is TGTGCCAGCAGTTACTCTTCCGGGACAGGGAATTACGAGCAGTACTTC.